This T cell receptor (beta chain) is drawn from a study of cytomegalovirus exposure and HLA in healthy donors (dated by TCRdb to about 2017). Concerning the study at large: According to an earlier analysis of around 600 of the donors, about 179 million T cells yielded over 90 million unique TCR beta sequences and 250 to 350 Gb of sequence data. An early release that covered more than 550 HLA-typed donors contained about 290 gigabases of sequencing data and 65 million to 100 million unique TCR sequences. Among the roughly 400 genotyped donors, around 81% belonged to the genetic ancestry cluster associated with self-reported Caucasian donors. The study aimed to test whether cataloging public T cell receptors could reveal signatures of past pathogen exposure. The study profiled the T cell repertoires of 500 to 800 subjects by immunosequencing and related them to cytomegalovirus serostatus. A separate validation cohort of some 130 different subjects was used in addition to the roughly 640-subject first cohort. The study combined high-throughput TCR immunosequencing, statistical association of individual TCRs with disease status, and machine learning to predict cytomegalovirus infection status. A later analysis re-examined previously published TCR beta repertoires from just over 650 donors and added high-resolution HLA genotyping to investigate patterns of TCR occurrence. Rather than drawing on any new phenotypic data, the later analysis identified candidate immune exposures from TCR beta sequences and the way those sequences occurred across donors. In an earlier analysis of 500 to 650 of the donors, high-throughput TCR beta sequencing was used to judge whether each TCR beta V gene segment behaved as functional or pseudogenic. Donor age, sex, ethnicity and CMV serostatus were compiled together with the repertoire data. In a later genetic analysis, genome-wide SNP genotypes for about three fifths of the roughly 670 donors were used, and that subset was treated as a discovery cohort. All discovery cohort repertoires had been generated using a single sequencing platform. Both class I and class II loci were covered by HLA typing, at four-digit resolution. The number of typed donors differed by locus: roughly 620-630 for A, B, C, DRB1 and DQB1; 522 for DQA1; over 600 for DPA1; and approximately 450 for DPB1. Roughly 5 DR-DQ haplotypes were handled as single units for association and clustering, since linkage in the cohort was strong. Among around 400 genotyped donors of the cohort, an average of about 220,000 unique TCR beta nucleotide sequences was sequenced per donor, of which about 18% were non-productive. Study-wide conclusions, independent of this receptor: When HLA alleles, especially DR and DQ, strongly co-occurred, TCR associations were difficult to assign to individual alleles. According to a later analysis, most CMV-associated TCR beta chains appeared to be HLA-restricted, and the HLA associations seemed to be driven largely by CMV exposure. In a later analysis, over 15,000 TCR beta sequences were associated with specific HLA alleles at a false discovery rate of 0.05. Several of the top co-occurrence clusters appeared to be linked to parvovirus B19, influenza, CMV and Epstein-Barr virus, according to a later analysis. This cohort had only TCR beta chains sequenced, and the lack of alpha or paired-chain data limited which features could be detected. Around 16 rarely observed V segments, including chromosome 9 orphons, were excluded from the earlier analysis of a few hundred of the donors because counts were too low. Because HLA typing was missing for some donors at each locus, association tests included only the typed subset. The 87-base-pair reads could not distinguish some IMGT-functional V segments, including TRBV6-2 and TRBV6-3, so those segments were excluded. Across donors, most TCR sequences were observed very rarely, whereas some public TCRs were present in many individuals. A total of fewer than 200 TCR beta chains were listed by the study as associated with cytomegalovirus. A further reported finding was that TCR beta sequences accurately predicted the HLA-A and HLA-B alleles for most subjects in the first cohort. The sequencing pipeline was judged likely to have produced a cluster of highly shared sequence variants as a technical artifact. In a later genetic analysis, a missense DCLRE1C variant was associated with V-gene and J-gene trimming of TCR beta chains, and the association was replicated in an independent cohort. The only immune exposure information available for the cohort was CMV serostatus. The authors suggested that the approach could potentially be generalized to other disease states and immunological phenotypes. Cytomegalovirus status was reported to be diagnosed by the classifier with high specificity and sensitivity in both the original and validation cohorts. In a later analysis, TCR association rates were found to vary across HLA loci, with the most associated TCRs seen for DRB1 alleles and the fewest for HLA-C alleles. In a later genetic analysis, fewer N-insertions in productive TCRs were reported among donors in an Asian-associated ancestry cluster than the roughly 640-donor mean. Compared with equally common non-associated chains, HLA-associated TCR beta chains in a later analysis were more clonally expanded and had lower generation probabilities. Sequencing depth was assumed to be roughly uniform across donors in the presence/absence analyses, though that assumption may not hold. In an earlier analysis of 587 of the donors, most TCR beta V segments appeared in productive rearrangements about 87% or about 30% of the time, broadly matching IMGT annotations. In vitro tests confirmed that three of the cytomegalovirus-associated TCR beta chains recognize cytomegalovirus antigens. Linkage disequilibrium might explain the correlated functional status among segregating V segments, but an unknown experimental factor could not be excluded.

In regard to this clone: Its antigen target is currently unknown. Base qualities are not recorded, but no much larger clone differs from it by a single base.

Between the V and J ends, shortened by 0 bases and 1 base respectively, the junction contains 10 bases. CDR1 and CDR2, per the germline V gene (reference sequence), are SGHNT and YYREEE. The CDR3, cysteine through phenylalanine, is 15 amino acids long. The only DNA kept is the CDR3, 45 bases in frame from the first base. The method behind the library was the immunoSEQ multiplex PCR assay. For the multiplex PCR, a mixture combining 60 forward primers for TCR Vbeta segments and 13 reverse primers for TCR Jbeta segments was used. The CDR3 region of rearranged TCR beta genes was amplified from genomic DNA with a multiplex PCR assay. Amplified TCR beta libraries were sequenced as 87-base-pair reads on the Illumina HiSeq System. As for the original processing: In a later analysis, 77 million or so unique TCR beta chains were counted across the roughly 610 repertoires, and some 10 million of these chains were shared by at least two donors. To remove PCR and sequencing errors, raw reads were error-corrected and collapsed into unique sequences using a nearest-neighbor algorithm that merged closely related sequences. CDR3 sequences were aligned to IMGT reference sequences to assign V, D and J gene segments. Each retained sequence needed at least a six-nucleotide match to both a V gene segment and a J gene segment. A rearrangement was called productive if the CDR3 had no stop codons and remained in frame with V and J, and every other rearrangement was called non-productive. CDR3 was defined according to IMGT convention as the region running from the second conserved V-encoded cysteine to the conserved J-encoded phenylalanine. In an earlier analysis of 587 of the donors, sequences lacking an unambiguous match to a single V gene segment were excluded. An earlier analysis of under 750 of the donors called V segments functional above 56.7% productive rearrangements and segregating when the between-donor standard deviation exceeded 5%. A statistical classification framework was built to diagnose cytomegalovirus status from the catalog of TCR beta chain sequences. In a later analysis, V and J genes were assigned by comparing TCR nucleotide sequences against IMGT/GENE-DB human TR gene sequences. A later analysis assigned CDR3 sequences and most-parsimonious VDJ recombination scenarios with the TCRdist pipeline. A later analysis defined each TCR beta chain by its CDR3 amino acid sequence plus V-gene family, and excluded reads lacking a unique V-gene family. As a way to deal with suspected cross-contamination and a sequencing artifact, a later analysis dropped 450 to 700 nucleotide sequences that were highly shared and had low generation probability. In a later analysis, a clonal expansion index was calculated for each public chain from normalized within-repertoire ranks of inferred template counts. A later analysis computed generation probabilities with a VDJ recombination model fitted to out-of-frame rearrangements, and checked the results against IGoR. In a later analysis, TCR-TCR, TCR-HLA and TCR-CMV co-occurrence was scored with hypergeometric tests, and a repertoire-size bias correction was applied to TCR pairs. To estimate false discovery rates, a later analysis permuted the HLA or CMV assignments 20 times. A later analysis grouped co-occurring TCRs with DBSCAN, adding TCRdist sequence similarity when clustering within HLA-allele-positive subsets. Repertoires with fewer than 30,000 or more than 120,000 public chains were left out of co-occurrence clustering, as were about 5 repertoires with anomalous nucleotide sharing. The table comes from immuneACCESS by way of TCRdb, which keeps in-frame sequences with V and J called. Part of the clones is missing from these tables; in studies checked, under half for an unresolved V gene and the rest for unknown reasons. The DNA gave D and trimming, while V, J and clone size come from that table. The sample profile shows more than 85,000 clones; approximately 69% of them were found once. Jointly, the top ten make up 3.2% of the sample.

In total, roughly 710 healthy bone marrow donors made up the cohort. All cohort members were sampled while nominally healthy, although unrecorded immune exposures were likely present. The donor was CMV seronegative and belonged to the group of around 400 seronegative cohort members. Every donor gave a peripheral blood sample, and the peripheral blood mononuclear cells from that sample were used for TCR beta sequencing. Genomic DNA extraction from the blood cell samples was performed with the Qiagen DNeasy Blood Extraction Kit. The chain employs TRBV5-4 and TRBJ2-5, with an unclear D gene assignment. This receptor was obtained from a man aged 25 to 40 in good health and CMV-seronegative. The specimen sequenced was PBMCs. The nucleotides are TGTGCCAGCAGCTTGGGGCAGGCTTCCCAAGAGACCCAGTACTTC. This sequence encodes CASSLGQASQETQYF.